A single sample gave rise to the 10 T cell receptor beta chains below, sequenced in a study of blood T cell repertoires in COVID-19. Only in-frame clones appear in the TCRdb table, and some are missing; sequencing was by immunoSEQ multiplex PCR. The repertoire includes fewer than 350,000 clones, approximately 81% of them detected once, and about 2.9% sits in the top ten. Sequencing was performed on peripheral blood. Receptor source: a woman aged 60-70 years with active or convalescent COVID-19.

The J gene is TRBJ2-3, the V gene TRBV7-2, with a tentative D call TRBD2 (6 bases). The CDR3 extends over 13 amino acids. Deletions cut 4 bases from V and 5 bases from J, with 10 bases between. Germline-derived CDR1 and CDR2 are SGHTA and FQGNSA. DNA for the CDR3: TGTGCCAGCAGCTCCACTAGCCAAGATACGCAGTATTTT. It codes for CASSSTSQDTQYF.

The chain is built from TRBV7-2 and TRBJ2-7, with 10 bases that match TRBD2. Unmatched junction bases numbered 5, after V lost 3 bases and J lost 0 bases. CDR3 size: 16 residues. Germline-derived CDR1 and CDR2 are SGHTA and FQGNSA. The CDR3 sequence is CASSLRSGGASYEQYF. The CDR3 DNA reads as TGTGCCAGCAGCTTGAGGAGCGGGGGGGCCTCCTACGAGCAGTACTTC.

The chain combines TRBV5-4 with TRBJ2-5; 7 positions agree with TRBD2. Germline V gene lookup returns CDR1 SGHNT and CDR2 YYREEE (reference sequence). CDR3 length: 16 amino acids. V was clipped by 7 bases and J by 4 bases; unmatched bases: 16. Written as DNA, the CDR3 is TGTGCCAGCCGCCAGGTGGGGGTGCCTAGCGGAGAGACCCAGTACTTC. Amino acid sequence: CASRQVGVPSGETQYF. Combining the CDR3 with reference TRBV5-4 and TRBJ2-5 gives the whole variable domain ETGVTQSPTHLIKTRGQQVTLRCSSQSGHNTVSWYQQALGQGPQFIFQYYREEENGRGNFPPRFSGLQFPNYSSELNVNALELDDSALYLCASRQVGVPSGETQYFGPGTRLLVL.

V is TRBV5-4 and J is TRBJ2-3, with 12 bases that match TRBD2. The CDR3 runs to 14 residues. Germline V gives CDR1 SGHNT, CDR2 YYREEE (reference sequence). V gave up 7 bases and J gave up 4 bases; unmatched junction bases: 4. The CDR3 DNA follows: TGTGCCAGCGGCAGGACTAGCGGGGCAGATACGCAGTATTTT. It yields the protein CASGRTSGADTQYF.

The chain recombines TRBV4-2 with TRBJ1-2; D is uncertain. Germline-derived CDR1 and CDR2 are LGHNA and YNFKEQ. The CDR3 length is 16 residues. Trimming removed 7 bases at V and 4 bases at J, with 22 bases between. The CDR3 region has the DNA TGTGCCAGCAACCCGGACCCCCAGGTGGAGGGCTATGGCTACACCTTC. Translation: CASNPDPQVEGYGYTF.

About this clone itself: Other DNA sequences in this specimen translate into the identical CDR3. The rearrangement links TRBV5-4 to TRBJ2-7, with 9 bases fitting TRBD1. The germline V gene has CDR1 SGHNT and CDR2 YYREEE (reference sequence). This CDR3 region has 14 residues. The V gene end was trimmed by 4 bases and the J gene end by 5 bases; junction bases not matched to a gene: 7. CDR3 in amino acids: CASSKWDRVHEQYF. The CDR3 nucleotides read TGTGCCAGCAGCAAATGGGACAGGGTCCACGAGCAGTACTTC.

In its sample, this clone was seen once. The rearrangement links TRBV6-6 to TRBJ1-6, with 9 positions matching TRBD1. The CDR3 is made up of 16 amino acids. V lost 7 bases, J lost 3 bases, and 7 bases stayed unmatched. From germline, CDR1 is MNHNY and CDR2 SVGAGI (reference sequence). The CDR3 nucleotides read TGTGCCAGCACCCTCCTGGGACAGGGCTATAATTCACCCCTCCACTTT. This codes for CASTLLGQGYNSPLHF.

This rearrangement joins TRBV5-1 to TRBJ2-2, with 10 nucleotides matching TRBD1. Trimming took 2 bases from V and 5 from J; bases not matched to a gene: 6. Germline CDR1 and CDR2: SGHRS and YFSETQ. The CDR3 sequence is 16 residues long. CDR3 DNA: TGCGCCAGCAGCTTTTCTGGACAGGGGGGAACCGGGGAGCTGTTTTTT. Translating gives CASSFSGQGGTGELFF. The variable domain in full, completed from reference TRBV5-1 and TRBJ2-2, reads KAGVTQTPRYLIKTRGQQVTLSCSPISGHRSVSWYQQTPGQGLQFLFEYFSETQRNKGNFPGRFSGRQFSNSRSEMNVSTLELGDSALYLCASSFSGQGGTGELFFGEGSRLTVL.

The chain has TRBV19 and TRBJ1-3; D is possibly TRBD1 (5 bases). This CDR3 is built from 13 residues. Germline loops: CDR1 LNHDA, CDR2 SQIVND (reference sequence). The V gene lost 5 bases and the J gene lost 4 bases, with 9 bases spanning the gap. The CDR3 region has the DNA TGTGCCAGTAGTGGGACTTTCGGAAACACCATATATTTT. Amino acid sequence: CASSGTFGNTIYF.

The chain is built from TRBV30 and TRBJ1-6; D perhaps matches TRBD1 (6 bases). CDR3 length: 16 amino acids. In germline, CDR1 is GTSNPN, CDR2 SVGIG (reference sequence). Trimming stripped 2 bases from V and 8 bases from J, with 19 bases between. CDR3 sequence reads: CAWSNVQGWIDSPLHF. The CDR3 DNA is TGTGCCTGGAGTAATGTTCAGGGGTGGATCGATTCACCCCTCCACTTT.